One and the same sample provided the 4 T cell receptor beta chains below, sequenced in a study of CD8+ T cells in alopecia areata. Following extraction, RNA underwent reverse transcription to cDNA, which served as the sequencing template. The assay was immunoSEQ multiplex PCR, and TCRdb's table has in-frame clones only and misses some. Of 180,000 or so clones listed, about 70% are singletons. The source was CD8+ T cells sorted from blood, collected at week 0. These TCRs come from a human donor with alopecia areata.

This chain links TRBV14 with TRBJ1-6, with D perhaps TRBD1 (6 bases). CDR1 and CDR2 (germline): SGHDN, FVKESK. The CDR3 length is 15 residues. Trimming stripped 2 bases from V and 10 bases from J, with 15 bases between. CDR3 residues: CASSQRGSGGSPLHF. For the CDR3, the DNA is TGTGCCAGCAGCCAAAGGGGGTCCGGCGGGTCACCCCTCCACTTT.

The gene calls are TRBV2 and TRBJ2-7, with D possibly being TRBD1 (5 bases). V lost 1 base and J 2 bases, leaving 12 bases between the germline ends. The CDR3 consists of 15 residues. The germline gives CDR1 SNHLY, CDR2 FYNNEI. CDR3 bases: TGTGCCAGCAGTGAAGGATGGGGCATAACCTACGAGCAGTACTTC. Residues: CASSEGWGITYEQYF.

This clone was counted only a few times. This rearrangement joins TRBV5-1 to TRBJ2-2, with D possibly TRBD1 on 6 matching bases. In germline, CDR1 is SGHRS, CDR2 YFSETQ. CDR3 length equals 14 residues. The V end lost 4 bases, the J end lost 3 bases, and 10 bases lay between the germline ends. The CDR3 loop reads CASSPWTDTGELFF. CDR3 bases: TGCGCCAGCAGCCCGTGGACAGACACCGGGGAGCTGTTTTTT.

This chain uses TRBV13 with TRBJ1-5, with a weak D call TRBD1 (6 bases). V lost 5 bases, J lost 4 bases, and 9 bases lay in between. Germline CDR1 reads PRHDT; CDR2 reads FYEKMQ (reference sequence). This CDR3 contains 13 residues. The CDR3 loop reads CASSHGQNQPQHF. The CDR3 DNA follows: TGTGCCAGCAGCCATGGACAGAATCAGCCCCAGCATTTT.